These 26 T cell receptor beta chains were all obtained from the same sample, sequenced in a study of blood T cell repertoires in COVID-19. The protocol was immunoSEQ multiplex PCR, while the TCRdb copy is restricted to in-frame clones and leaves out a portion. The table lists 110,000 to 150,000 clones, 85% of them singletons. Sequenced sample: peripheral blood. These receptors were taken from a man over 45 with acute or convalescent COVID-19.

The rearrangement links TRBV28 to TRBJ1-1; 7 nucleotides agree with TRBD1. The CDR3 consists of 15 residues. Germline assignment: CDR1 MDHEN and CDR2 SYDVKM. J lost 6 bases, V lost 2 bases, and 9 bases had no gene match. The CDR3, as DNA: TGTGCCAGCAGTTTAGGTACAGGGGTAAAAGCTGAAGCTTTCTTT. Its protein is CASSLGTGVKAEAFF.

V gene TRBV14 combines with J gene TRBJ1-2, with TRBD1 as a possible D gene (6 bases). This CDR3 spans 13 amino acids. V dropped 2 bases and J dropped 5 bases, with 9 bases sitting between them. The germline gives CDR1 SGHDN, CDR2 FVKESK. Written as DNA, the CDR3 is TGTGCCAGCAGCCAACAACAGGGATATGGCTACACCTTC. It yields the protein CASSQQQGYGYTF.

The V call is TRBV5-5, the J call TRBJ1-3, with a tentative D call TRBD1 (6 bases). CDR1 and CDR2 from the germline V gene are SGHKS and YYEKEE (reference sequence). V was clipped by 3 bases and J by 0 bases, with 13 bases between them. This CDR3 region has 16 residues. The CDR3 DNA reads as TGTGCCAGCAGCTCTCGGACGGACAGCTCTGGAAACACCATATATTTT. Translating it yields CASSSRTDSSGNTIYF. Looking up the rest from reference TRBV5-5 and TRBJ1-3 gives the full variable domain: DAGVTQSPTHLIKTRGQQVTLRCSPISGHKSVSWYQQVLGQGPQFIFQYYEKEERGRGNFPDRFSARQFPNYSSELNVNALLLGDSALYLCASSSRTDSSGNTIYFGEGSWLTVV.

With respect to this clone: The same CDR3 is also encoded by other DNA sequences in this sample. The chain couples TRBV18 to TRBJ1-5; D is perhaps TRBD1 (5 bases). The CDR3 has 15 residues. The germline gives CDR1 KGHSH, CDR2 LQKENI. Trimming removed 2 bases from V and 2 bases from J, with 10 bases in between. The CDR3: CASSPSGDGNQPQHF. Written as DNA, the CDR3 is TGTGCCAGCTCACCATCGGGGGATGGCAATCAGCCCCAGCATTTT.

The gene calls are TRBV10-2 and TRBJ1-5; possibly TRBD1 for D (6 bases). Germline CDR1 and CDR2: WSHSY and SAAADI. Trimming left V 8 bases short and J 1 base short, with 15 bases between. The CDR3 is 15 amino acids. CDR3 region: CASCGEGGSNQPQHF. The CDR3 DNA sequence: TGCGCCAGCTGTGGGGAGGGGGGGAGCAATCAGCCCCAGCATTTT.

This clone was counted between two and nine times. This chain links TRBV15 with TRBJ1-2, with 9 positions matching TRBD1. CDR1 LNHNV and CDR2 YYDKDF come from the germline V gene (reference sequence). The trim removed 5 bases at V and 5 bases at J, leaving 12 bases unmatched. The CDR3 sequence is 16 residues long. CDR3 protein: CATSPGVGQGNYGYTF. Written as DNA, the CDR3 is TGTGCCACCAGCCCAGGAGTCGGACAGGGGAATTATGGCTACACCTTC.

The V gene is TRBV5-1, the J gene TRBJ2-7; D perhaps matches TRBD1 (6 bases). V gave up 0 bases and J gave up 6 bases, with 16 bases separating them. Germline V lookup: CDR1 SGHRS, CDR2 YFSETQ. CDR3 length: 15 residues. Here the CDR3 DNA reads TGCGCCAGCAGCTTGGGGCAGGGGCCCGTGGGCGAGCAGTACTTC. It is translated as CASSLGQGPVGEQYF.

This chain links TRBV19 with TRBJ2-7; the match to TRBD1 covers 9 bases. The germline gives CDR1 LNHDA, CDR2 SQIVND (reference sequence). The CDR3 extends over 15 amino acids. Unmatched junction bases numbered 2, after V lost 2 bases and J lost 0 bases. The DNA of the CDR3 is TGTGCCAGTAGTATATTGGGACAGGGCTCCTACGAGCAGTACTTC. Translating it yields CASSILGQGSYEQYF.

The J gene is TRBJ2-7, the V gene TRBV7-8; weak D call: TRBD1 (5 bases). CDR1 is SGHVS and CDR2 is FQNEAQ in the germline V gene. The CDR3 length is 13 residues. Trimming pared 6 bases from V and 5 bases from J, leaving 14 bases between. The CDR3 sequence is CASSLGRRDEQYF. CDR3 in DNA: TGTGCCAGCAGTTTGGGCCGCAGGGACGAGCAGTACTTC.

The rearrangement links TRBV5-8 to TRBJ2-7; TRBD2 agrees at 14 bases. Germline V gene data show CDR1 as SGHTS and CDR2 as YDEGEE. The CDR3 totals 18 residues. Losses at the gene ends were 3 bases for V and 3 bases for J; bases not matched to a gene: 11. CDR3 loop: CASSSTPGLAGAGYEQYF. The CDR3 DNA sequence: TGTGCCAGCAGCTCGACCCCGGGACTAGCGGGAGCGGGCTACGAGCAGTACTTC. The whole variable domain, filled in from reference TRBV5-8 and TRBJ2-7, reads EAGVTQSPTHLIKTRGQQATLRCSPISGHTSVYWYQQALGLGLQFLLWYDEGEERNRGNFPPRFSGRQFPNYSSELNVNALELEDSALYLCASSSTPGLAGAGYEQYFGPGTRLTVT.

This clone was observed a few times. The gene calls are TRBV5-4 and TRBJ2-1, with a tentative D call TRBD1 (6 bases). Germline values: CDR1 SGHNT, CDR2 YYREEE (reference sequence). V was pared by 4 bases and J by 3 bases, with 11 bases between. CDR3 size: 14 residues. The CDR3 sequence: CASSAGQFYNEQFF. In nucleotides, the CDR3 is TGTGCCAGCAGCGCAGGACAGTTCTACAATGAGCAGTTCTTC. Filled out from reference TRBV5-4 and TRBJ2-1, the complete variable domain reads ETGVTQSPTHLIKTRGQQVTLRCSSQSGHNTVSWYQQALGQGPQFIFQYYREEENGRGNFPPRFSGLQFPNYSSELNVNALELDDSALYLCASSAGQFYNEQFFGPGTRLTVL.

The chain employs TRBV2 and TRBJ1-2; D not resolved. CDR3 length equals 12 residues. From germline, CDR1 is SNHLY and CDR2 FYNNEI. Trimming took off 2 bases at V and 2 bases at J, with 3 bases between the two ends. The DNA of the CDR3 is TGTGCCAGCAGTGAACAGAACTATGGCTACACCTTC. Its protein product is CASSEQNYGYTF.

This clone has just one count. The gene calls are TRBV5-1 and TRBJ1-1, with 9 nucleotides matching TRBD1. The CDR3 sequence is 14 residues long. Germline-derived CDR1 and CDR2 are SGHRS and YFSETQ. After removal of 4 bases from V and 2 bases from J, the junction contained 3 bases not matched to a gene. CDR3 region: CASSGDRANTEAFF. CDR3 in DNA: TGCGCCAGCAGCGGGGACAGGGCTAACACTGAAGCTTTCTTT.

This clone was counted a single time. This chain links TRBV11-2 with TRBJ2-3; the D gene is possibly TRBD1 (5 bases). The CDR3 runs 15 residues. CDR1 and CDR2 (germline): SGHAT, FQNNGV. Trimming removed 6 bases from V and 0 bases from J, with 13 bases in between. The DNA of the CDR3 is TGTGCCAGCAGACGGACACTTGCTAGCACAGATACGCAGTATTTT. It yields the protein CASRRTLASTDTQYF.

This clone was seen a single time. This chain connects TRBV7-2 to TRBJ2-4; 11 bases are a match to TRBD2. The CDR3 has 19 amino acids. Germline assignment: CDR1 SGHTA and CDR2 FQGNSA. The ends lost 3 bases at V and 0 bases at J; junction bases unmatched: 10. This chain's CDR3 is CASSFIPGLADLAKNIQYF. CDR3 sequence (DNA): TGTGCCAGCAGCTTCATCCCGGGACTAGCGGATTTAGCCAAAAACATTCAGTACTTC. The full variable domain, rest sourced from reference TRBV7-2 and TRBJ2-4, is GAGVSQSPSNKVTEKGKDVELRCDPISGHTALYWYRQSLGQGLEFLIYFQGNSAPDKSGLPSDRFSAERTGGSVSTLTIQRTQQEDSAVYLCASSFIPGLADLAKNIQYFGAGTRLSVL.

The chain has TRBV13 and TRBJ2-2; the match to TRBD2 covers 11 bases. V was clipped by 3 bases and J by 7 bases; unmatched bases: 13. The CDR3 extends over 18 amino acids. Germline values: CDR1 PRHDT, CDR2 FYEKMQ (reference sequence). CDR3 coding DNA: TGTGCCAGCAGCTTGGCCGAAAATCCACTAGCGGGAGTCGGGGAGCTGTTTTTT. Its translation: CASSLAENPLAGVGELFF.

The J gene is TRBJ1-3, the V gene TRBV11-3; no clear D gene. The CDR3 spans 16 residues. V was trimmed by 5 bases and J by 0 bases, leaving 14 bases between them. The germline gives CDR1 SGHNT, CDR2 YENEEA. CDR3 amino acids: CASSLGDTISGNTIYF. The CDR3 bases are TGTGCCAGCAGCCTGGGAGACACGATCTCTGGAAACACCATATATTTT. Supplemented by reference TRBV11-3 and TRBJ1-3, the full variable domain reads EAGVVQSPRYKIIEKKQPVAFWCNPISGHNTLYWYLQNLGQGPELLIRYENEEAVDDSQLPKDRFSAERLKGVDSTLKIQPAELGDSAVYLCASSLGDTISGNTIYFGEGSWLTVV.

V and J are TRBV15 and TRBJ2-2, with 7 bases matching TRBD2. Germline V gene lookup returns CDR1 LNHNV and CDR2 YYDKDF (reference sequence). The CDR3 is 15 amino acids. V shed 2 bases, J shed 5 bases, and the junction held 5 bases outside the gene matches. CDR3 nucleotides: TGTGCCACCAGCAGATACGGGGGGACGACCGGGGAGCTGTTTTTT. This translates into CATSRYGGTTGELFF.

This chain joins TRBV5-1 and TRBJ2-1; TRBD1 matches at 10 bases. Germline CDR1 is SGHRS and CDR2 is YFSETQ. The CDR3 is 19 amino acids. The V segment lost 3 bases and the J segment 0 bases; nucleotides outside the gene matches: 12. In nucleotides, the CDR3 is TGCGCCAGCAGCTCAACCGGGACAGGGGACCTGGGCTCCTACAATGAGCAGTTCTTC. Translation gives CASSSTGTGDLGSYNEQFF. Filled out from reference TRBV5-1 and TRBJ2-1, the complete variable domain reads KAGVTQTPRYLIKTRGQQVTLSCSPISGHRSVSWYQQTPGQGLQFLFEYFSETQRNKGNFPGRFSGRQFSNSRSEMNVSTLELGDSALYLCASSSTGTGDLGSYNEQFFGPGTRLTVL.

This clone was recorded only once. This chain's CDR3 is CASSVGGNEKLFF. The CDR3 DNA is TGTGCCAGCAGCGTAGGAGGGAATGAAAAACTGTTTTTT. The chain employs TRBV9 and TRBJ1-4, with unresolved D. CDR1 and CDR2 from the germline V gene are SGDLS and YYNGEE. V lost 0 bases, J lost 5 bases, and 5 bases lay in between. CDR3 length: 13 amino acids.

The rearrangement joins TRBV9 to TRBJ2-2; 7 nucleotides align to TRBD1. Germline loops: CDR1 SGDLS, CDR2 YYNGEE. V lost 0 bases to trimming and J lost 1 base; unmatched junction nucleotides: 3. This CDR3 has 16 amino acids. This CDR3 is CASSVVPGGNTGELFF. In DNA form, the CDR3 reads TGTGCCAGCAGCGTAGTCCCAGGGGGGAACACCGGGGAGCTGTTTTTT.

This clone showed up just a few times. V and J are TRBV2 and TRBJ1-6; D gene uncertain. Germline CDR1 and CDR2: SNHLY and FYNNEI. Deletions cut 9 bases from V and 8 bases from J, with 17 bases between. The CDR3 is 14 amino acids. The CDR3 loop is CASKTRLLYSPLHF. The CDR3 DNA sequence: TGTGCCAGTAAGACACGTCTATTATATTCACCCCTCCACTTT.

The CDR3 protein is CASSPPSSIQETQYF. CDR3 coding DNA: TGTGCCAGCTCACCTCCCTCGAGCATCCAAGAGACCCAGTACTTC. The chain has TRBV18 and TRBJ2-5; D call uncertain. The CDR3 is made up of 15 amino acids. Trimming pared 3 bases from V and 1 base from J, leaving 12 bases between. In germline, CDR1 is KGHSH, CDR2 LQKENI.

The gene calls are TRBV19 and TRBJ2-7; 10 nucleotides align to TRBD1. After removal of 4 bases from V and 2 bases from J, the junction contained 5 bases not matched to a gene. This CDR3 comprises 15 residues. Germline-derived CDR1 and CDR2 are LNHDA and SQIVND (reference sequence). CDR3 loop: CASSTLGQGAYEQYF. In DNA form, the CDR3 reads TGTGCCAGTAGTACCCTAGGACAGGGGGCCTACGAGCAGTACTTC. Based on the CDR3 plus reference TRBV19 and TRBJ2-7, the full variable domain is DGGITQSPKYLFRKEGQNVTLSCEQNLNHDAMYWYRQDPGQGLRLIYYSQIVNDFQKGDIAEGYSVSREKKESFPLTVTSAQKNPTAFYLCASSTLGQGAYEQYFGPGTRLTVT.

V and J are TRBV19 and TRBJ2-7, with 12 bases matching TRBD2. The V gene end was trimmed by 7 bases and the J gene end by 5 bases; junction bases not matched to a gene: 6. The germline CDR1 and CDR2 sequences are LNHDA and SQIVND (reference sequence). The CDR3 totals 14 residues. CDR3 sequence: CASKLAGGNNEQYF. Here the CDR3 DNA reads TGTGCCAGTAAACTAGCGGGAGGTAATAACGAGCAGTACTTC.

This rearrangement joins TRBV7-9 to TRBJ1-3; D may be TRBD1 (5 bases). With 4 bases removed from V and 0 bases from J, the gap between germline ends came to 10 bases. CDR1 and CDR2 from the germline V gene are SEHNR and FQNEAQ (reference sequence). The CDR3 extends over 15 amino acids. The CDR3 sequence: CASSYFRDSGNTIYF. The CDR3 nucleotides read TGTGCCAGCAGCTACTTCAGGGACTCTGGAAACACCATATATTTT. Full variable domain (outside the CDR3, taken from reference TRBV7-9 and TRBJ1-3): DTGVSQNPRHKITKRGQNVTFRCDPISEHNRLYWYRQTLGQGPEFLTYFQNEAQLEKSRLLSDRFSAERPKGSFSTLEIQRTEQGDSAMYLCASSYFRDSGNTIYFGEGSWLTVV.